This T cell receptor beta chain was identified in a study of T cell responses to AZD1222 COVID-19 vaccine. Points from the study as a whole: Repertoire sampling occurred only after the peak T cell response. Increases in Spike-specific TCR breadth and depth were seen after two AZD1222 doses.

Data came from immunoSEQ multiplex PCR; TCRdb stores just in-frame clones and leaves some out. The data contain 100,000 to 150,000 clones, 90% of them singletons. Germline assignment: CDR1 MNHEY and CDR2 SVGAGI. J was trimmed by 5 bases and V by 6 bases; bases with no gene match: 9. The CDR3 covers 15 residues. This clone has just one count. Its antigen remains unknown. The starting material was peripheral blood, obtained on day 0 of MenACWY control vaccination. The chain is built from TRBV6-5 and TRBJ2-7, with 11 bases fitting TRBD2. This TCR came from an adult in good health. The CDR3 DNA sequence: TGTGCCAGCAGGACAACTAGCGGGAGTATCCACGAGCAGTACTTC. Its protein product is CASRTTSGSIHEQYF.